This T cell receptor (beta chain) was sequenced during a study of T cells in Graves' hyperthyroidism and ophthalmopathy. Study-wide findings and caveats: Among thyroid clonotypes expanded above 0.001, most also appeared in blood. Ophthalmopathy stood apart from stable hyperthyroidism in a 13 V-J model.

TCR beta CDR3 region amplification was performed from RNA transcripts. Primed by the HTBI set, a first-round RT-PCR was run on the TCR CDR3. TCRdb called the multiplex PCR reads again in MiXCR, with one record for every CDR3 protein. The top ten hold roughly a tenth of the sample, which has hundreds of thousands of distinct CDR3 sequences, roughly 15% seen once. The study left out patients who had uncontrolled infection, other autoimmune disease, pregnancy or lactation. Approximately 9.3 ml of fresh peripheral blood supplied the PBMCs. This clonotype occurred many times. Its target is not known. Germline CDR1 reads SGHVS; CDR2 reads FQNEAQ. CDR3 length: 17 residues. Trimming removed 6 bases at V and 7 bases at J, with 28 bases between.

V is TRBV7-8 and J is TRBJ2-7, with D tentatively TRBD2 (5 bases). The receptor was isolated from a young woman with Graves' hyperthyroidism. Sequenced: blood. The CDR3 DNA sequence: TGTGCCAGCAGTTCCCTACGGGCGCGGACTTTTGCTTCTGAGCAGTACTTC. Its translation: CASSSLRARTFASEQYF.